The following is a TCR beta chain sequence with its context. The sample comes from a study of T cell changes during pregnancy in multiple sclerosis. Trimming left V 1 base short and J 4 bases short, with 7 bases between. The CDR3 contains 13 residues. Per the germline V gene, CDR1 is MNHEY and CDR2 is SVGAGI. Here immunoSEQ multiplex PCR was the method, and the copy in TCRdb shows in-frame clones only, minus some. In the table there are around 29,000 clones, 80% to 90% of which are singletons. The source is a female donor in good health, enrolled as a control in a pregnancy study. V usage is TRBV6-5 and J usage is TRBJ1-2, with D hard to call. The sequences come from CD4+ T cells from peripheral blood mononuclear cells, collected in the first trimester of pregnancy. In DNA form, the CDR3 reads TGTGCCAGCAGTTACTATGGCGGCTATGGCTACACCTTC. It translates to CASSYYGGYGYTF.